Each of the 8 T cell receptor beta chains below was sequenced from the same sample in a study of cytomegalovirus exposure and HLA in healthy donors. The PCR had 60 Vbeta and 13 Jbeta primers. Measured with immunoSEQ multiplex PCR; TCRdb has only the in-frame clones, and not every one. There are almost 200,000 clones in the sample; around 75% occur only once, and approximately 0.4% lies in the top ten. The sample comprised PBMCs. These TCRs come from a male donor in good health and CMV-seropositive.

The chain is built from TRBV6-6 and TRBJ1-5; a weak D match, TRBD1 (5 bases). The CDR3 consists of 14 residues. CDR1 is MNHNY and CDR2 is SVGAGI in the germline V gene (reference sequence). Deletions cut 6 bases from V and 8 bases from J, with 17 bases between. CDR3 bases: TGTGCCAGCAGACCCCAGGGTGAAGGGAAGCCCCAGCATTTT. Its protein product is CASRPQGEGKPQHF.

The chain uses TRBV27 and TRBJ1-2; D might be TRBD1 (5 bases). The CDR3 is 15 amino acids. Trimming cost V 0 bases and J 4 bases, with 12 bases left between them. Germline assignment: CDR1 MNHEY and CDR2 SMNVEV (reference sequence). This CDR3 reads CASSLSATGGYGYTF. CDR3 nucleotides: TGTGCCAGCAGTTTATCGGCAACCGGGGGCTATGGCTACACCTTC.

V usage is TRBV10-3 and J usage is TRBJ2-3; D is possibly TRBD2 (6 bases). Germline-derived CDR1 and CDR2 are ENHRY and SYGVKD. This CDR3 spans 13 amino acids. The V and J ends lost 6 bases and 2 bases respectively, with 9 bases between them. Here the CDR3 reads CAISGTPTDTQYF. The CDR3 DNA reads TGTGCCATCAGCGGGACTCCCACAGATACGCAGTATTTT.

The gene calls are TRBV5-4 and TRBJ2-3; 10 bases are shared with TRBD2. The V segment lost 3 bases and the J segment 2 bases; nucleotides outside the gene matches: 6. Germline-derived CDR1 and CDR2 are SGHNT and YYREEE (reference sequence). This CDR3 is 16 amino acids long. DNA of the CDR3: TGTGCCAGCAGCTCGCCGACTAGCGGGTTCACAGATACGCAGTATTTT. This gives the protein CASSSPTSGFTDTQYF.

The rearrangement links TRBV19 to TRBJ2-2, with 9 bases aligning to TRBD2. The CDR3 is 16 amino acids. The junction had 11 bases not matched to a gene; V was cut back by 6 bases and J by 6 bases. The germline gives CDR1 LNHDA, CDR2 SQIVND (reference sequence). CDR3 DNA sequence: TGTGCCAGTAGGACACAAACGGCTAGCGGGGCCGGGGAGCTGTTTTTT. Its translation: CASRTQTASGAGELFF.

This chain joins TRBV9 and TRBJ2-5; 7 bases fit TRBD2. This CDR3 is built from 14 residues. Germline V gene lookup returns CDR1 SGDLS and CDR2 YYNGEE. Losses at the gene ends were 2 bases for V and 7 bases for J; bases not matched to a gene: 8. CDR3 in amino acids: CASSVYQGGGTQYF. CDR3 coding DNA: TGTGCCAGCAGCGTTTACCAGGGCGGGGGGACCCAGTACTTC.

The gene calls are TRBV25-1 and TRBJ2-1; 9 nucleotides match TRBD2. J lost 13 bases, V lost 2 bases, and 6 bases had no gene match. Germline V gene data show CDR1 as MGHDK and CDR2 as SYGVNS. This CDR3 is built from 13 residues. The CDR3 DNA is TGTGCCAGCAGTGAACCGACTAGCGGCGTACAGTTCTTC. Its protein product is CASSEPTSGVQFF.

The chain carries TRBV30 and TRBJ1-2, with D unresolved. V lost 0 bases and J lost 7, with 12 bases in between. CDR1 and CDR2 (germline): GTSNPN, SVGIG (reference sequence). This CDR3 comprises 13 residues. The DNA for the CDR3 is TGTGCCTGGAGTGTATCCCGGGGAAGTGGCTACACCTTC. Residues: CAWSVSRGSGYTF. Full variable domain (missing parts from reference TRBV30 and TRBJ1-2): SQTIHQWPATLVQPVGSPLSLECTVEGTSNPNLYWYRQAAGRGLQLLFYSVGIGQISSEVPQNLSASRPQDRQFILSSKKLLLSDSGFYLCAWSVSRGSGYTFGSGTRLTVV.